The 30 T cell receptor beta chains below come from one sample, sequenced in a study of human T cells and chemical hapten exposure. Time point here: pre-sensitization, week 0. Described treatment: therapeutic diphenylcyclopropenone sensitization with weekly scalp DPC. TCRdb recomputed calls from the RACE reads with MiXCR, one row per CDR3 protein. Among under 95,000 distinct CDR3 sequences listed, 8.5% were seen once. Sequenced material: whole blood, taken in connection with sensitization to the hapten diphenylcyclopropenone (DPC). The receptor set was obtained from a man aged 35 to 55 with alopecia areata. Some clones in this sample may be carry-over from other donors' samples.

V usage is TRBV7-9 and J usage is TRBJ2-5; TRBD1 might be the D (6 bases). The CDR3 runs 14 residues. Germline V lookup: CDR1 SEHNR, CDR2 FQNEAQ (reference sequence). The V and J ends lost 5 bases and 5 bases respectively, with 15 bases between them. In DNA form, the CDR3 reads TGTGCCAGCAGCCTAGTGGGGGCGAGGGAGACCCAGTACTTC. It encodes CASSLVGARETQYF. Together with reference TRBV7-9 and TRBJ2-5, the CDR3 gives the full variable domain: DTGVSQNPRHKITKRGQNVTFRCDPISEHNRLYWYRQTLGQGPEFLTYFQNEAQLEKSRLLSDRFSAERPKGSFSTLEIQRTEQGDSAMYLCASSLVGARETQYFGPGTRLLVL.

This clonotype was seen a few times. The chain recombines TRBV5-1 with TRBJ2-1; 8 bases fit TRBD1. Per germline, CDR1 SGHRS and CDR2 YFSETQ. The trim removed 4 bases at V and 2 bases at J, leaving 8 bases unmatched. The CDR3 length is 16 residues. CDR3 region: CASSLSGTGPYNEQFF. In DNA, the CDR3 is TGCGCCAGCAGCCTTTCCGGGACAGGTCCCTACAATGAGCAGTTCTTC.

This clonotype was observed a few times. The chain combines TRBV6-2 or TRBV6-3 with TRBJ2-5, with 12 bases fitting TRBD2. Germline assignment: CDR1 MNHEY and CDR2 SVGEGT. The CDR3 is 13 amino acids. V shed 5 bases and J 13 bases; nucleotides not matched to a gene: 8. The CDR3 region has the DNA TGTGCCAGCAGTCCACCTAGCGGGAGGGCCTTGTACTTC. Translating it yields CASSPPSGRALYF.

This chain joins TRBV6-2 or TRBV6-3 and TRBJ2-7; D not certain. V was pared by 4 bases and J by 3 bases, with 10 bases between. Germline CDR1 reads MNHEY; CDR2 reads SVGEGT. The CDR3 totals 13 residues. CDR3 protein: CASSSLRFYEQYV. The CDR3 bases are TGTGCCAGCAGTTCCCTCAGGTTCTACGAGCAGTACGTC.

Ten or more counts support this clonotype. The rearrangement links TRBV29-1 to TRBJ1-1; D gene ambiguous. Deletions cut 3 bases from V and 0 bases from J, with 8 bases between. Germline V gene sequence: CDR1 SQVTM, CDR2 ANQGSEA. CDR3 size: 13 residues. The CDR3 nucleotides are TGCAGCGTTGAGGGGAGAATGAACACTGAAGCTTTCTTT. It yields the protein CSVEGRMNTEAFF.

The sample holds many counts of this clonotype. This chain connects TRBV2 to TRBJ2-3; no clear D gene. With 7 bases removed from V and 0 bases from J, the gap between germline ends came to 8 bases. The germline gives CDR1 SNHLY, CDR2 FYNNEI. CDR3 length: 13 residues. The DNA for the CDR3 is TGTGCCAGCATGAGCGAGAGCACAGATACGCAGTATTTT. It is translated as CASMSESTDTQYF.

This clonotype was detected a few times. J is TRBJ2-1 and V is TRBV2, with D possibly being TRBD1 (6 bases). Trimming took off 6 bases at V and 4 bases at J, with 13 bases between the two ends. This CDR3 has 14 amino acids. Germline V gene sequence: CDR1 SNHLY, CDR2 FYNNEI. The CDR3 loop reads CASREGVGYNEQFF. The CDR3 nucleotides read TGTGCCAGCAGAGAGGGGGTTGGGTACAATGAGCAGTTCTTC.

At least ten counts were recorded for this clonotype. The chain carries TRBV5-6 and TRBJ1-4; 7 nucleotides line up with TRBD1. This CDR3 spans 15 amino acids. Trimming removed 3 bases from V and 6 bases from J; junction bases left unmatched: 8. Germline V gene data show CDR1 as SGHDT and CDR2 as YYEEEE. DNA for the CDR3: TGTGCCAGCAGCTCCCGGGACAGATGGGATGAAAAACTGTTTTTT. Protein product: CASSSRDRWDEKLFF.

This clonotype was recorded at least ten times. One end of the junction is discordant with germline, which a read error may explain. The rearrangement links TRBV7-7 to TRBJ2-3; D could derive from TRBD1 or TRBD2 (5 bases each). The CDR3 has 12 amino acids. Germline CDR1 is SSHAT and CDR2 is FNYEAQ (reference sequence). CDR3 DNA sequence: TGTGCTAGCAGGGACCATACAGATACGCAGTATTTT. Translating it yields CASRDHTDTQYF.

This clonotype was seen many times. Sequence at one end of the junction differs from germline and may be a read error. The chain has TRBV7-9 and TRBJ2-7; D is possibly TRBD2 (6 bases). The CDR3 totals 12 residues. The germline gives CDR1 SEHNR, CDR2 FQNEAQ (reference sequence). The chain's CDR3 is CASTTTSGRAHF. The CDR3 DNA is TGTGCCAGCACTACTACGAGCGGGCGAGCTCACTTC.

As concerns this clonotype: A much larger clone is a single base away; this may be a read error. The chain combines TRBV12-3 or TRBV12-4 with TRBJ2-2; TRBD2 matches 11 bases. This CDR3 is built from 19 residues. CDR3 coding DNA: TGTGCCAGCAGTTTAGCCCTAGCGGGAGGCTCGACGAACAACGGGGAGCTGTTTTTT. Translating gives CASSLALAGGSTNNGELFF.

The table lists this clonotype with a few counts. The CDR3 bases are TGTGCCACCAGCAGAGATCCTGGAGATACGCAGTATTTT. The encoded protein is CATSRDPGDTQYF. The chain carries TRBV15 and TRBJ2-3; D is ambiguous. CDR1 LNHNV and CDR2 YYDKDF come from the germline V gene (reference sequence). The CDR3 totals 13 residues. Trimming left V 0 bases short and J 5 bases short, with 6 bases between. Full variable domain (outside the CDR3, taken from reference TRBV15 and TRBJ2-3): DAMVIQNPRYQVTQFGKPVTLSCSQTLNHNVMYWYQQKSSQAPKLLFHYYDKDFNNEADTPDNFQSRRPNTSFCFLDIRSPGLGDTAMYLCATSRDPGDTQYFGPGTRLTVL.

This clonotype appeared many times. V usage is TRBV20-1 and J usage is TRBJ2-1, with unresolved D. V dropped 0 bases and J dropped 7 bases, with 13 bases sitting between them. Germline CDR1 is DFQATT and CDR2 is SNEGSKA (reference sequence). The CDR3 runs 14 residues. The CDR3 DNA follows: TGCAGTGCTAGAGATCGCCCCTTTAGAAATGAGCAGTTCTTC. Its protein product is CSARDRPFRNEQFF.

This clonotype appeared a few times. V gene TRBV6-2 or TRBV6-3 combines with J gene TRBJ2-7; tentatively, D is TRBD1 (7 bases). This CDR3 has 14 residues. Trimming took off 8 bases at V and 6 bases at J, with 20 bases between the two ends. Germline V gene sequence: CDR1 MNHEY, CDR2 SVGEGT. The CDR3 bases are TGTGCCAGCGGGGCGGGACAGACCTTGGGCGAGCAGTACTTC. Translation: CASGAGQTLGEQYF.

In its sample, this clonotype was seen a few times. The rearrangement uses TRBV19 and TRBJ2-1, with 10 bases identical to TRBD2. Germline V lookup: CDR1 LNHDA, CDR2 SQIVND (reference sequence). The length of the CDR3 is 15 residues. V shed 5 bases, J shed 9 bases, and the junction held 10 bases outside the gene matches. This CDR3 reads CASSHKREGRSEQFF. The CDR3 DNA follows: TGTGCCAGTAGTCATAAGCGGGAGGGCCGGAGTGAGCAGTTCTTC.

This clonotype has just a few counts. V and J are TRBV19 and TRBJ2-1; D tentatively reads TRBD1 or TRBD2 (7 bases each). CDR3 length: 16 residues. The ends were cut back, 9 bases at V and 2 bases at J, with 20 bases in the middle. CDR1 and CDR2 (germline): LNHDA, SQIVND (reference sequence). The CDR3 reads CARWEGAVRAYNEQFF. The CDR3 DNA is TGTGCCAGGTGGGAGGGGGCGGTCCGAGCCTACAATGAGCAGTTCTTC.

In its sample, this clonotype was seen a few times. The gene calls are TRBV6-2 or TRBV6-3 and TRBJ1-1; TRBD1 agrees at 8 bases. The germline gives CDR1 MNHEY, CDR2 SVGEGT. Germline trimming cut 5 bases from V and 6 bases from J; bases unmatched to any gene: 8. The CDR3 is 14 residues long. Written as DNA, the CDR3 is TGTGCCAGCAGTCTCCCCAGGGGGCACGCTGAAGCTTTCTTT. Protein product: CASSLPRGHAEAFF.

The genes are TRBV15 and TRBJ2-3; TRBD2 aligns across 11 bases. Trimming removed 2 bases from V and 2 bases from J; junction bases left unmatched: 21. The CDR3 runs 22 residues. From germline, CDR1 is LNHNV and CDR2 YYDKDF (reference sequence). CDR3 DNA: TGTGCCACCAGCAGAACCACCGGGACTAGCGGAAACTCCCACCGCCTCACAGATACGCAGTATTTT. This translates into CATSRTTGTSGNSHRLTDTQYF.

This clonotype occurred many times. The CDR3 reads CASSYYRDRGSYEQYV. CDR3 DNA sequence: TGTGCCAGCAGTTACTACCGGGACAGGGGTTCCTACGAGCAGTACGTC. V and J are TRBV6-2 or TRBV6-3 and TRBJ2-7, with 10 bases lining up with TRBD1. V shed 1 base, J shed 1 base, and the junction held 4 bases outside the gene matches. The CDR3 covers 16 residues. Germline CDR1 is MNHEY and CDR2 is SVGEGT.

The chain couples TRBV11-1 to TRBJ2-1; 13 bases align to TRBD2. The CDR3 length is 16 residues. V shed 4 bases and J 8 bases; nucleotides not matched to a gene: 8. Germline values: CDR1 SGHAT, CDR2 FQDESV (reference sequence). For the CDR3, the DNA is TGTGCCAGCAGCTCCGGGACTAGCGGGACGTTCGATGAGCAGTTCTTC. Protein: CASSSGTSGTFDEQFF.

Points on this clonotype: This may stem from a read error, because a much larger clone lies one nucleotide away. The chain employs TRBV6-5 and TRBJ1-1; 9 bases are shared with TRBD1. This CDR3 spans 15 amino acids. Germline V lookup: CDR1 MNHEY, CDR2 SVGAGI. Here the CDR3 reads CASSYSGTGQTEGFF. In DNA form, the CDR3 reads TGTGCCAGCAGTTATTCCGGGACAGGGCAAACTGAAGGTTTCTTT.

This clonotype was observed at least ten times. The chain employs TRBV27 and TRBJ1-3; D unresolved. This CDR3 comprises 16 residues. V was clipped by 4 bases and J by 2 bases, with 15 bases between them. The germline CDR1 and CDR2 sequences are MNHEY and SMNVEV (reference sequence). The CDR3 loop is CASSSLREGAGNTIYF. The CDR3 bases are TGTGCCAGCAGTTCCCTGAGAGAGGGAGCTGGAAACACCATATATTTT.

Ten or more counts support this clonotype. The chain is built from TRBV20-1 and TRBJ2-1; TRBD2 might be the D (5 bases). The CDR3 covers 14 residues. Germline V gene lookup returns CDR1 DFQATT and CDR2 SNEGSKA (reference sequence). V was trimmed by 7 bases and J by 2 bases, leaving 15 bases between them. The CDR3 region is CSGTFGLAYNEQFF. For the CDR3, the DNA is TGCAGTGGGACTTTCGGGTTGGCCTACAATGAGCAGTTCTTC.

DNA for the CDR3: TGCGCCAGCAGTAATAGGGCCCAAGAGACCCAGTACTTC. It codes for CASSNRAQETQYF. V gene TRBV5-1 combines with J gene TRBJ2-5; D not resolved. V dropped 5 bases and J dropped 1 base, with 9 bases sitting between them. The CDR3 has 13 residues. Germline CDR1 and CDR2: SGHRS and YFSETQ. The full variable domain, in which reference TRBV5-1 and TRBJ2-5 provide the parts outside the CDR3, is KAGVTQTPRYLIKTRGQQVTLSCSPISGHRSVSWYQQTPGQGLQFLFEYFSETQRNKGNFPGRFSGRQFSNSRSEMNVSTLELGDSALYLCASSNRAQETQYFGPGTRLLVL.

This clonotype was seen only a few times. CDR3 in amino acids: CASKRAGVEETQYF. The CDR3 bases are TGTGCCAGCAAACGGGCAGGGGTTGAAGAGACCCAGTACTTC. J is TRBJ2-5 and V is TRBV12-3 or TRBV12-4; tentatively, D is TRBD1 (6 bases). The CDR3 runs to 14 residues. Between the trimmed V and J ends, which lost 7 bases and 3 bases, there was a span of 15 bases.

There are a few counts of this clonotype. The chain carries TRBV6-2 or TRBV6-3 and TRBJ2-7; D is undetermined. Per the germline V gene, CDR1 is MNHEY and CDR2 is SVGEGT. The CDR3 loop spans 17 amino acids. V gave up 0 bases and J gave up 4 bases, with 19 bases separating them. The CDR3 bases are TGTGCCAGCAGTTACTCGTTGAAGTTCGCCGGTGAGTACGAGCAGTACGTC. Amino acid sequence: CASSYSLKFAGEYEQYV.

This clonotype was counted a few times. This chain uses TRBV3-1 with TRBJ1-5; D not certain. Per germline, CDR1 LGHDT and CDR2 YNNKEL (reference sequence). V was shortened by 3 bases and J by 0 bases, with 12 bases between the two germline ends. The CDR3 is 16 residues long. CDR3 sequence reads: CASSQSFSDSNQPQHF. In nucleotides, the CDR3 is TGTGCCAGCAGCCAGTCCTTCTCGGATAGCAATCAGCCCCAGCATTTT.

This sequence joins TRBV28 and TRBJ1-4; 8 positions agree with TRBD1. There are 16 residues in the CDR3. Losses at the gene ends were 6 bases for V and 7 bases for J; bases not matched to a gene: 13. Germline V lookup: CDR1 MDHEN, CDR2 SYDVKM. CDR3 nucleotides: TGTGCCAGCAGGACGCAAGACAGGGGCGGCGGTGAAAAACTGTTTTTT. Translating it yields CASRTQDRGGGEKLFF.

The genes are TRBV7-8 and TRBJ1-2; D perhaps matches TRBD1 (6 bases). CDR1 and CDR2 from the germline V gene are SGHVS and FQNEAQ. The CDR3 covers 13 residues. Trimming took 5 bases from V and 7 from J, leaving 14 bases between them. The DNA of the CDR3 is TGTGCCAGCAGCGTGACAGGTAGCGCTGGCTACACCTTC. Residues: CASSVTGSAGYTF.

This clonotype was seen only a few times. This chain joins TRBV28 and TRBJ1-4; D is undetermined. Germline V gene data show CDR1 as MDHEN and CDR2 as SYDVKM. The CDR3 loop spans 13 amino acids. V dropped 3 bases and J dropped 10 bases, with 12 bases sitting between them. CDR3 sequence reads: CASSFEGSRKLFF. For the CDR3, the DNA is TGTGCCAGCAGTTTCGAAGGTTCCCGAAAACTGTTTTTT.